The present entry profiles one TCR beta chain with its context. Its cognate antigen is unknown. Described time point: cycle 4 day 1 (C4D1), after 6 weeks of nivolumab. After autologous stem cell transplantation all patients relapsed, and prior brentuximab vedotin exposure differed between cohorts. These data come from a study of PD-1 blockade in classical Hodgkin lymphoma. Findings and caveats of the study: Patients starting nivolumab under 1 year after ASCT were excluded.

Generated by immunoSEQ multiplex PCR, the TCRdb table keeps only in-frame clones and is missing some. The sample contains tens of thousands of clones, approximately 90% of which appear only once. The germline V gene encodes CDR1 SGHRS and CDR2 YFSETQ. V lost 5 bases and J lost 3, with 14 bases in between. The CDR3 is 14 residues long. Sequencing was performed on peripheral blood mononuclear cells (PBMCs), taken before the fourth cycle of nivolumab. The receptor's source is a human donor with classical Hodgkin lymphoma. This rearrangement joins TRBV5-1 to TRBJ1-1, with D perhaps TRBD1 (6 bases). As DNA, the CDR3 is TGCGCCAGCAGTTCCCAGGGGTTCGACACTGAAGCTTTCTTT. Translated, it gives CASSSQGFDTEAFF.